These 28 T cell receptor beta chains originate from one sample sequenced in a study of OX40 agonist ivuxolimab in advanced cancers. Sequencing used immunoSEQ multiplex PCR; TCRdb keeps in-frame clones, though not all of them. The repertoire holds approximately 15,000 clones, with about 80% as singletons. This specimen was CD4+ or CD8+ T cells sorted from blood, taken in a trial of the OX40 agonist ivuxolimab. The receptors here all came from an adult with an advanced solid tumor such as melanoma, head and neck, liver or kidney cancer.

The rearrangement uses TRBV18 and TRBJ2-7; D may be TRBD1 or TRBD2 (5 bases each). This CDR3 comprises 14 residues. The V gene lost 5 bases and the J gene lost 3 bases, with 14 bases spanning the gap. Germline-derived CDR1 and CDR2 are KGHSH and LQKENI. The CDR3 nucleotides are TGTGCCAGCTCATCCGGGACGGAGAACTACGAGCAGTACTTC. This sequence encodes CASSSGTENYEQYF.

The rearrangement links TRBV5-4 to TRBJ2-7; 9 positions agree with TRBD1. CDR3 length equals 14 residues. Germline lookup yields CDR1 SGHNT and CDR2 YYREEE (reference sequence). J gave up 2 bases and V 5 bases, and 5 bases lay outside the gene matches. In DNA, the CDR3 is TGTGCCAGCAGTTTAAGGACAGGGGCCTACGAGCAGTACTTC. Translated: CASSLRTGAYEQYF.

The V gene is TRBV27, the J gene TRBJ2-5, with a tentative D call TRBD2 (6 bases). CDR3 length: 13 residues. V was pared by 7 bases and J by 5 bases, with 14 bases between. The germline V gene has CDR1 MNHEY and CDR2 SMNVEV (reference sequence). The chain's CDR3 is CASTPGVGETQYF. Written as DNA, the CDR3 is TGTGCCAGCACCCCGGGGGTGGGGGAGACCCAGTACTTC.

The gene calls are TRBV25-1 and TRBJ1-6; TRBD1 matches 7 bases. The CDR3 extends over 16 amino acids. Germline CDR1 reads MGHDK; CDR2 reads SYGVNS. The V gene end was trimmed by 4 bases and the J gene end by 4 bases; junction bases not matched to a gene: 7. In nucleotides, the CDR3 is TGTGCCAGCAGTGGACTCCCGGGACAGTATAATTCACCCCTCCACTTT. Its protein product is CASSGLPGQYNSPLHF.

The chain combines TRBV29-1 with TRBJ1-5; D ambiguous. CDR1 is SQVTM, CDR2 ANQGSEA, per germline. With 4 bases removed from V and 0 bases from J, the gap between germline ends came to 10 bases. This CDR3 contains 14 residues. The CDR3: CSVGSAHSNQPQHF. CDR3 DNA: TGCAGCGTTGGTTCAGCACATAGCAATCAGCCCCAGCATTTT.

CDR3 bases: TGCGCCAGCAGCTTGGCTCGACAGTCCAACACTGAAGCTTTCTTT. Protein sequence: CASSLARQSNTEAFF. This sequence joins TRBV5-1 and TRBJ1-1; maybe TRBD1 (5 bases). In germline, CDR1 is SGHRS, CDR2 YFSETQ. V shed 0 bases and J shed 2 bases, with 11 bases lying between them. The CDR3 covers 15 residues.

This chain's CDR3 is CSVEAGSRSTDTQYF. In nucleotides, the CDR3 is TGCAGCGTTGAGGCGGGGAGTAGGAGCACAGATACGCAGTATTTT. This chain links TRBV29-1 with TRBJ2-3; TRBD2 might be the D (6 bases). This CDR3 comprises 15 residues. Looked up from germline, CDR1 is SQVTM and CDR2 is ANQGSEA. V lost 3 bases and J 0 bases, leaving 13 bases between the germline ends.

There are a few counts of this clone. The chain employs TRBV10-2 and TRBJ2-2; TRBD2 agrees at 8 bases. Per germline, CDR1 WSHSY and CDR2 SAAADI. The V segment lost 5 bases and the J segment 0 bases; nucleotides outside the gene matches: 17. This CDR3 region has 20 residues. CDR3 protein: CASSTPEVASGHANTGELFF. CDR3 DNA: TGCGCCAGCAGTACCCCCGAAGTGGCTAGCGGGCACGCGAACACCGGGGAGCTGTTTTTT.

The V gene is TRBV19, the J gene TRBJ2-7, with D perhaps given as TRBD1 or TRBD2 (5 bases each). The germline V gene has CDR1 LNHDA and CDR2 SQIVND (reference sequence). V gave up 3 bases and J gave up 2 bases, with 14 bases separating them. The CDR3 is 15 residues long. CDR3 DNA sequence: TGTGCCAGTAGTATCGCCCGGGACCCTCCCTACGAGCAGTACTTC. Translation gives CASSIARDPPYEQYF.

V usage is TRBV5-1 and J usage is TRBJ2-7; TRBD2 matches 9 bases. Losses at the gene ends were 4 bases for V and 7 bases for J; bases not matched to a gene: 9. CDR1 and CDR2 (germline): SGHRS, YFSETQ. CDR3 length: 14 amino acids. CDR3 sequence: CASSAGGGFGEQYF. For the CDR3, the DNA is TGCGCCAGCAGCGCGGGGGGGGGATTTGGAGAGCAGTACTTC.

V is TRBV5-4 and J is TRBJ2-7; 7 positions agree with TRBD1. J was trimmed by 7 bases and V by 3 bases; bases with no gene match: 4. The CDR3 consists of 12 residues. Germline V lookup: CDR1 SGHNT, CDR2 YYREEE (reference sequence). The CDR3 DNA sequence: TGTGCCAGCAGCTCCGGGACAGAAGAGCAGTACTTC. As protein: CASSSGTEEQYF. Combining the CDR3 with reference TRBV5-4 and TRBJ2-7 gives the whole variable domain ETGVTQSPTHLIKTRGQQVTLRCSSQSGHNTVSWYQQALGQGPQFIFQYYREEENGRGNFPPRFSGLQFPNYSSELNVNALELDDSALYLCASSSGTEEQYFGPGTRLTVT.

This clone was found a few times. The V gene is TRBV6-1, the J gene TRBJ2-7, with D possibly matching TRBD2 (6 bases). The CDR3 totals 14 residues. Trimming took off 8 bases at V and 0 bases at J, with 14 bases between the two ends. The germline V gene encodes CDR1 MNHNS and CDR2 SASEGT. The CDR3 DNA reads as TGTGCCAGCGGGGTTGGGCGGGGCTCCTACGAGCAGTACTTC. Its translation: CASGVGRGSYEQYF.

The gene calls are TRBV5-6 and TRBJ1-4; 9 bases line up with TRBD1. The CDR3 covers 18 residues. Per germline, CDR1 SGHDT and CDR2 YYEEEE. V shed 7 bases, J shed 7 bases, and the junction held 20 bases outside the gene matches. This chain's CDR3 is CASGQPGQGVAWREKLFF. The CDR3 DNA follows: TGTGCCAGCGGCCAACCGGGACAGGGAGTAGCATGGCGTGAAAAACTGTTTTTT.

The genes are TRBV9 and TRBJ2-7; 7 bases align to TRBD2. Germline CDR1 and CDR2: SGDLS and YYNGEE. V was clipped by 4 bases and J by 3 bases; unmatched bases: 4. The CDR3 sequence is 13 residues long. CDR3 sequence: CASSPPGGYEQYF. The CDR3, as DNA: TGTGCCAGCAGCCCCCCGGGAGGCTACGAGCAGTACTTC.

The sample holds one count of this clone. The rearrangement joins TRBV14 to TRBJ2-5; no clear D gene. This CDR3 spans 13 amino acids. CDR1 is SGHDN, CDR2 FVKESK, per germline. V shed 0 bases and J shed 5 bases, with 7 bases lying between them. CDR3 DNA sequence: TGTGCCAGCAGCCAAGAGGGTTTCGAGACCCAGTACTTC. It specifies CASSQEGFETQYF.

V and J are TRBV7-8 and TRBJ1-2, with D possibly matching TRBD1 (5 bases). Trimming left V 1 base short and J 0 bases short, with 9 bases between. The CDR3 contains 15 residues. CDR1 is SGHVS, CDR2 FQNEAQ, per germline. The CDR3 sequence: CASSLVGAPNYGYTF. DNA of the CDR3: TGTGCCAGCAGCTTAGTAGGGGCCCCTAACTATGGCTACACCTTC.

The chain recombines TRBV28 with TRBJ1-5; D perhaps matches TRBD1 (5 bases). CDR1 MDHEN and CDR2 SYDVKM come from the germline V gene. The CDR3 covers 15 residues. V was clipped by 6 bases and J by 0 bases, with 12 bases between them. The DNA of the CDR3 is TGTGCCAGCAGCCTGGCAGGGAATAGCAATCAGCCCCAGCATTTT. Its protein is CASSLAGNSNQPQHF.

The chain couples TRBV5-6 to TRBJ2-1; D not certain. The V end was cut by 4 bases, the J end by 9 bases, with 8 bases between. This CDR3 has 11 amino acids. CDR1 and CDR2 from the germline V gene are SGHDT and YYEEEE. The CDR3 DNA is TGTGCCAGCAGCCTCAGCGTTGAGCAGTTCTTC. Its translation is CASSLSVEQFF. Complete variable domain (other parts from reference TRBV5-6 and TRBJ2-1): DAGVTQSPTHLIKTRGQQVTLRCSPKSGHDTVSWYQQALGQGPQFIFQYYEEEERQRGNFPDRFSGHQFPNYSSELNVNALLLGDSALYLCASSLSVEQFFGPGTRLTVL.

The CDR3 sequence: CASSKGSTDTQYF. CDR3 bases: TGTGCCAGCAGCAAGGGCAGCACAGATACGCAGTATTTT. The chain links TRBV7-9 to TRBJ2-3; D not certain. Germline assignment: CDR1 SEHNR and CDR2 FQNEAQ (reference sequence). The V end lost 5 bases, the J end lost 0 bases, and 6 bases lay between the germline ends. The CDR3 totals 13 residues.

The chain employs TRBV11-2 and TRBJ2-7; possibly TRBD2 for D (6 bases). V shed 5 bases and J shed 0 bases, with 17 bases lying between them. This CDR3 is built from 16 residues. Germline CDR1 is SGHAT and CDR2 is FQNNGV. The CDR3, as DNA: TGTGCCAGCAGCATGAGGCAGGCCGGGGGCTCCTACGAGCAGTACTTC. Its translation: CASSMRQAGGSYEQYF.

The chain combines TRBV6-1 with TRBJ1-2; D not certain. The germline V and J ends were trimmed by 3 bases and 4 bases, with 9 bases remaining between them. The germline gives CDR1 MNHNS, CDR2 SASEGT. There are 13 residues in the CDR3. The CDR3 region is CASSDGRAYGYTF. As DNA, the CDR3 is TGTGCCAGCAGTGACGGTAGGGCCTATGGCTACACCTTC.

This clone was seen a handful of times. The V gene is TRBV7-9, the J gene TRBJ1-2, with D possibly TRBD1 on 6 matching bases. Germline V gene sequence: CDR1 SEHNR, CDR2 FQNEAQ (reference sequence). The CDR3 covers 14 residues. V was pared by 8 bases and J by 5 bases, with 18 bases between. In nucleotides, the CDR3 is TGTGCCAGCTCCTCGAGGGGCCAGGGGTATGGCTACACCTTC. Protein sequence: CASSSRGQGYGYTF.

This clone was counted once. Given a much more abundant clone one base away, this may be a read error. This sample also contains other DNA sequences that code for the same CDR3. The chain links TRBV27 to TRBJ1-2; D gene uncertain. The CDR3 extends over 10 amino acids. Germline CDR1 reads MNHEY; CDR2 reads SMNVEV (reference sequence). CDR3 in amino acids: CASSLDGYTF. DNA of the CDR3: TGTGCTAGCAGTTTGGATGGCTACACCTTC.

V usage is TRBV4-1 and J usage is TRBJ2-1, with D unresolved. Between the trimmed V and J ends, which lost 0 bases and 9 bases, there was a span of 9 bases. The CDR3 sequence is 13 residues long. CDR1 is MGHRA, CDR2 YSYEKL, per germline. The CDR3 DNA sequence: TGCGCCAGCAGCCAAGATGTAACCTCTGAGCAGTTCTTC. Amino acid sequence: CASSQDVTSEQFF.

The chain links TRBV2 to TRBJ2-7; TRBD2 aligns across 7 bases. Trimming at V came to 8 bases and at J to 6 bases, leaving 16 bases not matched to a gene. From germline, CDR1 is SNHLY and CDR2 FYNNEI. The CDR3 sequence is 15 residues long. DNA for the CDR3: TGTGCCAGCTTATTAGCGGGTCCCGTCGGGGCCGAGCAGTACTTC. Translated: CASLLAGPVGAEQYF. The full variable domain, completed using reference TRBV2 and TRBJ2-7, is EPEVTQTPSHQVTQMGQEVILRCVPISNHLYFYWYRQILGQKVEFLVSFYNNEISEKSEIFDDQFSVERPDGSNFTLKIRSTKLEDSAMYFCASLLAGPVGAEQYFGPGTRLTVT.

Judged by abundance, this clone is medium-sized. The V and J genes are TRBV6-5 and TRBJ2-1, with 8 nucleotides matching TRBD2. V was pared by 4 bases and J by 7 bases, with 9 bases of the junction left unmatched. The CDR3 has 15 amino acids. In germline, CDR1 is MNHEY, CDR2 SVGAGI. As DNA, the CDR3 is TGTGCCAGCAGTTTTTCAGCGGGAGAGTGGAATGAGCAGTTCTTC. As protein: CASSFSAGEWNEQFF.

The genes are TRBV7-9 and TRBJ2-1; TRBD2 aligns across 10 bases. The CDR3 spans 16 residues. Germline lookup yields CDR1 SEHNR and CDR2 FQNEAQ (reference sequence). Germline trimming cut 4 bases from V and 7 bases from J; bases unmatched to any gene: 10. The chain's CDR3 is CASSSPTSGSRNEQFF. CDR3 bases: TGTGCCAGCAGCTCACCGACTAGCGGGTCCAGGAATGAGCAGTTCTTC.

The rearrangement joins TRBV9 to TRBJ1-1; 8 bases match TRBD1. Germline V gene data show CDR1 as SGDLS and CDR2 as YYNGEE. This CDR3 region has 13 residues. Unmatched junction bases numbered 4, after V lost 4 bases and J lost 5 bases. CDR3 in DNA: TGTGCCAGCAGCCCCCGACAGGGGACTGAAGCTTTCTTT. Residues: CASSPRQGTEAFF.